This T cell receptor (beta chain) is drawn from a study of a mutant IDH1 vaccine in newly diagnosed glioma (dated by TCRdb to 2020 to 2022). Background on the whole study: Patients were given eight vaccinations, in weeks 1, 3, 5, 7, 11, 15, 19 and 23, which matched visits V03 through V10. Of the 32 patients who were treated, around 62% were male and roughly 38% were female, and the mean age was approximately 40 years. Prior to enrollment, standard therapy consisting of radiotherapy alone, temozolomide alone, or radiochemotherapy with temozolomide had been administered to patients, with the combination being received by most patients. Vaccination was initiated 4-6 weeks after radiotherapy alone, or concurrently with temozolomide cycles in the chemotherapy-containing groups. For exploratory analyses, longitudinal TCRB deep sequencing was carried out in around 24 treated patients wherever samples were available. Six visits were used for peripheral blood collection: V03 (baseline), V05, V07, V10, V12 and V13.

Library preparation was by the immunoSEQ multiplex PCR assay. Rearranged TCR beta chain sequences were amplified with the hsTCRB Kit following the manufacturer's protocol. TCRB libraries were sequenced on an Illumina MiSeq. As for the authors' bioinformatics: The kit vendor's proprietary platform handled demultiplexing, trimming and gene mapping. As stored in TCRdb, this immuneACCESS dataset retains in-frame rearrangements with V and J assigned. A fraction of the clones does not appear; measured against another copy, unresolved V genes explain less than half of the discrepancy, and the remainder lacks a known reason. V and J calls and clone size come straight from that table; D and trimming were deduced from the DNA. This sample has 30,000 to 40,000 clones in its table, and around 58% of those were observed once. Of the sample, around 10% falls within the top ten clones. The paper's findings and limits, for the study overall: PBMC samples for TCRB deep sequencing were selected based on availability. Immune responses induced by the vaccine were seen in 90% to 95% of patients across multiple MHC alleles. According to the authors, sample limitations meant that analyses of patient blood samples could not be reproduced. Changes in the top peripheral T cell clonotypes picked up by TCRB sequencing did not appear to be linked to pseudoprogression.

This clone was counted a single time. Its antigen specificity is not known. Base qualities are not provided; no much larger clone lies one nucleotide away. The germline V gene specifies ENHRY as CDR1 and SYGVKD as CDR2. The CDR3, cysteine through phenylalanine, is 14 amino acids long. Of the read, only the CDR3 DNA is kept; its 42 bases are in frame from base 1. V sheds 11 bases and J sheds 2 bases, leaving 17 bases between their ends. This specimen's time point label, interpreted: week 5, during vaccination. A 20-mer mutant IDH1 peptide at 300 micrograms in Montanide made up each vaccine dose, which was injected subcutaneously together with topical imiquimod. The donors had newly diagnosed IDH1-mutant astrocytomas of WHO grade 3 or 4 that showed loss of nuclear ATRX. The samples were drawn from NOA16, a multicentre, single-arm, open-label phase I trial in Germany that tested a mutant IDH1 peptide vaccine in humans for the first time. Genomic DNA for TCRB sequencing was extracted from EDTA blood using the DNeasy Blood and Tissue Kit.

The V and J segments used are TRBV10-3 and TRBJ2-3; the D gene remains uncertain. This specimen was PBMCs, taken from a glioma patient whose treatment included an IDH1 peptide vaccine. This clonotype originated in a woman aged 18-29 years with glioma. The CDR3 has the sequence CASSLRQVTDTQYF. The nucleotide sequence reads as follows: TGTGCCTCCTCTCTTCGGCAGGTCACAGATACGCAGTATTTT.